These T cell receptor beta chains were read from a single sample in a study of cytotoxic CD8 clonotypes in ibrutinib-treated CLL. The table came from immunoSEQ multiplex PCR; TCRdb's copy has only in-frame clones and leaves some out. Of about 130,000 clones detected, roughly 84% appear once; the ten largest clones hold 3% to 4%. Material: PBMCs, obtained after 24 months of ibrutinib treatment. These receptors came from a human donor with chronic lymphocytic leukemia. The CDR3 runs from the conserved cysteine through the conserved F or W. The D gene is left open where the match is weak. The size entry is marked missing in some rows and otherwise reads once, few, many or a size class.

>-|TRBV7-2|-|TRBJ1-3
CASSLHPVGNTIYF
TGTGCCAGCAGCTTACACCCAGTTGGAAACACCATATATTTT
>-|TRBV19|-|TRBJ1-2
CASSIATAYGYTF
TGTGCCAGTAGTATAGCCACAGCCTATGGCTACACCTTC
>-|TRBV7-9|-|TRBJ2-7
CASSLGLGGIHEQYF
TGTGCCAGCAGCTTAGGTTTAGGGGGTATCCACGAGCAGTACTTC
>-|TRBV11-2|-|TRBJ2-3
CASSLGGTQDTQYF
TGTGCCAGCAGCTTAGGTGGGACACAAGATACGCAGTATTTT
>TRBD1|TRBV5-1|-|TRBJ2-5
CASSSAGTGETQYF
TGCGCCAGCAGCTCTGCCGGGACAGGGGAGACCCAGTACTTC
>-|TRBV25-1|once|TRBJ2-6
CASSSGVGAGANVLTF
TGTGCCAGCAGTTCAGGGGTAGGCGCTGGGGCCAACGTCCTGACTTTC
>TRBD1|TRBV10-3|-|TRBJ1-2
CAISESKGTGDNYGYTF
TGTGCCATCAGTGAGTCTAAGGGGACAGGGGACAACTATGGCTACACCTTC
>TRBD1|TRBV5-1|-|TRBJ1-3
CASSEQGLNTIYF
TGCGCCAGCTCGGAACAGGGGTTGAACACCATATATTTT
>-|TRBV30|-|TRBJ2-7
CAWGSYEQYF
TGTGCCTGGGGGAGTTACGAGCAGTACTTC
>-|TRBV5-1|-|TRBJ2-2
CASSFQTGELFF
TGCGCCAGCAGCTTTCAAACCGGGGAGCTGTTTTTT
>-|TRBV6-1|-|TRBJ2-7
CASSEAVWDSGSYEQYF
TGTGCCAGCAGTGAAGCGGTCTGGGATTCGGGCTCCTACGAGCAGTACTTC
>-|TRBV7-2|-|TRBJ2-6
CASSLRVKGHHSGANVLTF
TGTGCCAGCAGCTTACGGGTCAAGGGGCACCACTCTGGGGCCAACGTCCTGACTTTC
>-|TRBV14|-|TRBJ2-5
CASSRSGGSKGETQYF
TGTGCCAGCAGCCGCAGTGGGGGTTCTAAGGGAGAGACCCAGTACTTC
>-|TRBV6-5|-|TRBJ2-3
CASSPEDTQYF
TGTGCCAGCAGCCCAGAAGATACGCAGTATTTT
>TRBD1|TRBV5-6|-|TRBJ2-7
CASSYQGVKRYEQYF
TGTGCCAGCAGCTACCAGGGGGTAAAGAGGTACGAGCAGTACTTC
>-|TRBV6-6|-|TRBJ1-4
CASSYGGLPEEKLFF
TGTGCCAGCAGTTACGGGGGTTTGCCTGAGGAAAAACTGTTTTTT
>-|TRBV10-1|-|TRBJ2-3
CASSAMDSSVNTQYF
TGCGCCAGCAGCGCTATGGACTCTTCGGTGAATACGCAGTATTTT
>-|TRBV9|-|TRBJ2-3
CASSPQTITDTQYF
TGTGCCAGCAGCCCTCAGACAATCACAGATACGCAGTATTTT
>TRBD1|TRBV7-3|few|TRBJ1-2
CASSRTPGQGGGYTF
TGTGCCAGCAGCCGGACCCCGGGACAGGGAGGAGGCTACACCTTC
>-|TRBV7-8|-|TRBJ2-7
CASSFGGARYEQYF
TGTGCCAGCAGCTTCGGAGGGGCGAGGTACGAGCAGTACTTC
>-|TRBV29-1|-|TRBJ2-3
CSVEDRRAPSTDTQYF
TGCAGCGTTGAAGATAGGAGGGCCCCTAGCACAGATACGCAGTATTTT
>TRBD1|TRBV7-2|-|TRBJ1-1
CASSRSGTGTWNTEAFF
TGTGCCAGCAGTAGGTCCGGGACAGGGACGTGGAACACTGAAGCTTTCTTT
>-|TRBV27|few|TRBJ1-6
CASSTTTGYSPLHF
TGTGCCAGCAGTACCACGACAGGTTATTCACCCCTCCACTTT
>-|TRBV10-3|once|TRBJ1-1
CASAPDRNTEAFF
TGTGCCAGTGCCCCCGACAGGAACACTGAAGCTTTCTTT
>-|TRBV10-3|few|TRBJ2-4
CAISVPDIRRNIQYF
TGTGCCATCAGTGTGCCCGACATTCGCAGGAACATTCAGTACTTC
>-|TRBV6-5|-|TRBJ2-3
CASSQLSRDTQYF
TGTGCCAGCAGTCAGCTAAGTCGGGATACGCAGTATTTT
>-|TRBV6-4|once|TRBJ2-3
CASSVQLGTDTQYF
TGTGCCAGCAGTGTGCAGTTAGGCACAGATACGCAGTATTTT
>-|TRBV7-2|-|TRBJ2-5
CASSMNSQETQYF
TGTGCCAGCAGCATGAACAGCCAAGAGACCCAGTACTTC
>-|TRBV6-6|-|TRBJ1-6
CASSSLSSYNSPLHF
TGTGCCAGCAGTTCGCTAAGCTCCTATAATTCACCCCTCCACTTT
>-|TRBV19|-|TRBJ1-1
CASKGGSEAFF
TGTGCCAGCAAGGGGGGTTCTGAAGCTTTCTTT
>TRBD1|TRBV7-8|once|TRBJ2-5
CASSLDRDREYF
TGTGCCAGCAGCTTAGACAGGGACAGAGAATACTTC
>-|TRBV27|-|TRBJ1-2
CASAPNRENYGYTF
TGTGCCAGCGCGCCGAACAGGGAAAACTATGGCTACACCTTC
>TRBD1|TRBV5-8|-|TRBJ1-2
CASSSGQGGGYTF
TGTGCCAGCAGCTCCGGACAGGGAGGTGGCTACACCTTC
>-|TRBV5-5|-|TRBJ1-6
CASSFGGGNSPLHF
TGTGCCAGCAGCTTCGGAGGGGGTAATTCACCCCTCCACTTT
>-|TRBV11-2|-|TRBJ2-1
CASSLGTYNEQFF
TGTGCCAGCAGCTTGGGGACATACAATGAGCAGTTCTTC
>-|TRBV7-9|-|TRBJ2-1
CASSLATDYNEQFF
TGTGCCAGCAGCTTAGCGACAGACTACAATGAGCAGTTCTTC
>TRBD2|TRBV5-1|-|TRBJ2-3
CASSYPGTTQEVQYF
TGCGCCAGCAGCTACCCCGGGACTACGCAGGAGGTGCAGTATTTT
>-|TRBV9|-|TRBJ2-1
CASSVVDQKKQFF
TGTGCCAGCAGCGTAGTGGACCAAAAGAAGCAGTTCTTC
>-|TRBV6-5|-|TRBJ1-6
CASSYKGGGSPLHF
TGTGCCAGCAGTTACAAGGGTGGGGGTTCACCCCTCCACTTT
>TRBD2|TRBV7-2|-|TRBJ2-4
CASSLAGGAKNIQYF
TGTGCCAGCAGCCTAGCGGGGGGAGCCAAAAACATTCAGTACTTC
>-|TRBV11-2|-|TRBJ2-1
CASRERSSYNEQFF
TGTGCCAGCAGGGAAAGGAGCTCCTACAATGAGCAGTTCTTC
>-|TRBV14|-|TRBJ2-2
CASSQSVTTGELFF
TGTGCCAGCAGCCAATCAGTCACGACCGGGGAGCTGTTTTTT
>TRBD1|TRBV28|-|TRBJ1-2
CASSLGTGGALGYTF
TGTGCCAGCAGTTTGGGGACAGGGGGCGCCTTGGGCTACACCTTC
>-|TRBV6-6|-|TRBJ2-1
CASSYQGSNEQFF
TGTGCCAGCAGTTATCAGGGTTCCAATGAGCAGTTCTTC
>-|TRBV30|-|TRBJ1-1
CAWSPGGGQAFF
TGTGCCTGGAGCCCCGGGGGGGGGCAGGCTTTCTTT
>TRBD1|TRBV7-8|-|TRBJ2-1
CASSLVGTGRKFF
TGTGCCAGCAGCTTAGTCGGGACAGGGCGAAAGTTCTTC
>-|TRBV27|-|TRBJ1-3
CASSFRGPGKGAGNTIYF
TGTGCCAGCAGTTTTAGGGGCCCTGGAAAGGGGGCTGGAAACACCATATATTTT
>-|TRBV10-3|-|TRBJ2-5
CAISESGGMETQYF
TGTGCCATCAGTGAGTCGGGGGGAATGGAGACCCAGTACTTC
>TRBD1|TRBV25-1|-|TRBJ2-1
CASSAPPRDRGYNEQFF
TGTGCCAGCAGTGCCCCACCCCGGGACAGGGGCTACAATGAGCAGTTCTTC
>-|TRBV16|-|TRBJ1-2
CASSQLRAGSYGYTF
TGTGCCAGCAGCCAATTAAGGGCAGGGAGCTATGGCTACACCTTC